This T cell receptor (beta chain) was sequenced for a study of cytomegalovirus exposure and HLA in healthy donors (dated by TCRdb to 2017 to 2019). Study-wide context: An earlier analysis of several hundred of the donors reported over 250 Gb of sequence data and 117 million unique TCR beta sequences obtained from about 180 million T cells. An early release that covered about 600 HLA-typed donors contained about 300 gigabases of sequencing data and around 85 million unique TCR sequences. Of the approximately 400 genotyped donors, approximately 83% fell in the genetic ancestry cluster associated with self-reported Caucasian donors. The study aimed to test whether signatures of past pathogen exposure could be identified by cataloging public T cell receptors. Using immunosequencing, the study profiled T cell repertoires from some 670 subjects and related those repertoires to cytomegalovirus serostatus. Along with the approximately 620-subject first cohort, a separate validation cohort of about 110 different subjects was used. To predict cytomegalovirus infection status, the study brought together high-throughput TCR immunosequencing, statistical association of individual TCRs with disease status, and machine learning. To study patterns of TCR occurrence, a later analysis re-analyzed previously published TCR beta repertoires from around 700 donors and added high-resolution HLA genotyping. The later analysis used no new phenotypic data to find candidate immune exposures, relying instead on TCR beta sequences and their occurrence across donors. In an earlier analysis of about 590 of the donors, high-throughput TCR beta sequencing was used to judge whether each TCR beta V gene segment behaved as functional or pseudogenic. Donor age, sex, ethnicity and CMV serostatus were compiled alongside the repertoire data. A later genetic analysis used genome-wide SNP genotypes for 398 of the 666 donors, treating that subset as a discovery cohort. All discovery cohort repertoires had been generated using a single sequencing platform. HLA typing covered class I and class II loci at four-digit resolution. The number of typed donors differed by locus: about 620-640 for A, B, C, DRB1 and DQB1; 500 to 550 for DQA1; 606 for DPA1; and some 470 for DPB1. Roughly 5 DR-DQ haplotypes were handled as single units for association and clustering because linkage in the cohort was strong. Across about 370 genotyped donors of the cohort, an average of approximately 220,000 unique TCR beta nucleotide sequences per donor were sequenced, and around 20% of those sequences were non-productive.

On the study overall, not on this receptor specifically: Most CMV-associated TCR beta chains appeared to be HLA-restricted in a later analysis, and the HLA associations seemed to be driven largely by CMV exposure. Only TCR beta chains were sequenced in this cohort, and the absence of alpha or paired-chain data limited detectable features. A later analysis associated around 16,000 TCR beta sequences with specific HLA alleles at a false discovery rate of 0.05. The sequencing pipeline was judged likely to have produced a cluster of highly shared sequence variants as a technical artifact. A further reported finding was that TCR beta sequences accurately predicted the HLA-A and HLA-B alleles for most subjects in the first cohort. Because some donors lacked HLA typing at each locus, the association tests relied only on the typed subset. A later genetic analysis reported fewer N-insertions in productive TCRs among donors in an Asian-associated ancestry cluster than the approximately 700-donor mean. While some public TCRs were present in many individuals, most TCR sequences turned up only very rarely across donors. Linkage disequilibrium might explain the correlated functional status among segregating V segments, but an unknown experimental factor could not be ruled out. Roughly uniform sequencing depth across donors was assumed in presence/absence analyses, although this assumption may not hold. The authors suggested that the approach could potentially be extended to other disease states and immunological phenotypes. Immune exposure information for the cohort was limited to CMV serostatus. Several of the top co-occurrence clusters appeared to be linked to parvovirus B19, influenza, CMV and Epstein-Barr virus, according to a later analysis. Three of the identified cytomegalovirus-associated TCR beta chains were confirmed in vitro to be specific for cytomegalovirus antigens. The study gave a list of about 160 TCR beta chains associated with cytomegalovirus. In both the original and validation cohorts, the classifier was reported to diagnose cytomegalovirus status with high specificity and sensitivity. When HLA alleles, especially DR and DQ, strongly co-occurred, TCR associations were difficult to assign to individual alleles. A later analysis found that TCR association rates varied across HLA loci, with DRB1 alleles showing the most associated TCRs and HLA-C alleles the fewest. The earlier analysis of some 560 of the donors excluded some 16 rarely observed V segments, including chromosome 9 orphons, because counts were too low. In a later analysis, HLA-associated TCR beta chains showed more clonal expansion and lower generation probabilities than non-associated chains that were equally common. Some IMGT-functional V segments, including TRBV6-2 and TRBV6-3, could not be distinguished by the 87-base-pair reads and were therefore excluded. An earlier analysis of 450 to 750 of the donors showed that most TCR beta V segments appeared in productive rearrangements either about 87% or about 30% of the time, which broadly matched IMGT annotations. A later genetic analysis associated a missense DCLRE1C variant with V-gene and J-gene trimming of TCR beta chains, and an independent cohort replicated the association.

The library was made by the immunoSEQ multiplex PCR assay. For the multiplex PCR, a mixture combining 60 forward primers for TCR Vbeta segments and 13 reverse primers for TCR Jbeta segments was used. A multiplex PCR assay on genomic DNA amplified the CDR3 region of rearranged TCR beta genes. On the Illumina HiSeq System, the amplified TCR beta libraries were sequenced as 87-base-pair reads. The authors' pipeline ran thus. A later analysis tallied 70 million to 100 million unique TCR beta chains across the 600 to 700 repertoires, and approximately 12 million of those chains were shared by two or more donors. A nearest-neighbor algorithm error-corrected the raw reads and collapsed the reads into unique sequences, merging closely related sequences to remove PCR and sequencing errors. To assign V, D and J gene segments, CDR3 sequences were aligned to IMGT reference sequences. Each retained sequence needed at least a six-nucleotide match to both a V gene segment and a J gene segment. A rearrangement was called productive if the CDR3 had no stop codons and remained in frame with V and J, and every other rearrangement was called non-productive. Following IMGT convention, CDR3 was defined as the stretch from the second conserved V-encoded cysteine up to the conserved J-encoded phenylalanine. In an earlier analysis of around 640 of the donors, sequences lacking an unambiguous match to a single V gene segment were excluded. In an earlier analysis of 587 of the donors, a V segment was called functional when productive rearrangements were above 56.7%, and segregating when the standard deviation between donors exceeded 5%. A statistical classification framework was built to diagnose cytomegalovirus status from the catalog of TCR beta chain sequences. A later analysis assigned V and J genes by comparing TCR nucleotide sequences with IMGT/GENE-DB human TR gene sequences. In a later analysis, CDR3 sequences and most-parsimonious VDJ recombination scenarios were assigned using the TCRdist pipeline. In a later analysis, each TCR beta chain was defined by its CDR3 amino acid sequence together with its V-gene family, and reads lacking a unique V-gene family were excluded. A later analysis removed 600 or so highly shared, low-generation-probability nucleotide sequences to deal with suspected cross-contamination and a sequencing artifact. A later analysis calculated a clonal expansion index for each public chain from normalized within-repertoire ranks of inferred template counts. Generation probabilities in a later analysis came from a VDJ recombination model fitted to out-of-frame rearrangements, and those results were checked against IGoR. A later analysis scored TCR-TCR, TCR-HLA and TCR-CMV co-occurrence with hypergeometric tests, applying a repertoire-size bias correction to TCR pairs. To estimate false discovery rates, a later analysis permuted the HLA or CMV assignments 20 times. In a later analysis, co-occurring TCRs were grouped with DBSCAN, and TCRdist sequence similarity was added when clustering was performed within HLA-allele-positive subsets. Co-occurrence clustering excluded repertoires with fewer than 30,000 or more than 120,000 public chains, plus five with anomalous nucleotide sharing. Imported from immuneACCESS, the table was reduced by TCRdb to in-frame sequences with V and J called. These copies leave out some clones; in studies compared against another copy, an unresolved V gene accounts for under half, and the cause of the remainder is not known. V, J and clone size were drawn from that table, and D and trimming were deduced from the DNA. The sample table lists approximately 150,000 clones, roughly 75% of them with a count of one. About 3.5% of the sample lies in the top ten.

Measured from the cysteine to the phenylalanine, the CDR3 is 12 residues long. CDR3 DNA is the only sequence kept; it has 36 bases, read in frame from the first base. Trimming costs V 6 bases and J 3 bases, and their ends lie 8 bases apart. The CDR1 and CDR2 encoded by the germline V gene are MNHNS and SASEGT. Details on this clone: Its antigen is currently not known. No much larger clone is present one base from it, and per-base qualities are unavailable.

The cohort comprised fewer than 750 healthy bone marrow donors. At the time of sampling, all cohort members were nominally healthy, though unrecorded immune exposures were likely present. The donor was CMV seronegative and was included in the group of about 350 seronegative cohort members. A peripheral blood sample was collected from each donor, and TCR beta sequencing was performed on peripheral blood mononuclear cells. The Qiagen DNeasy Blood Extraction Kit was used to extract genomic DNA from the blood cell samples. This chain is built from TRBV6-1 and TRBJ1-2, with an unclear D gene assignment. The sample consisted of PBMCs. This TCR was sampled from a man in his forties in good health and CMV-seronegative. The CDR3 sequence is CASRALYYGYTF. Read as DNA, the sequence is TGTGCCAGCAGGGCCCTCTACTATGGCTACACCTTC.